A selection of T cell receptor beta chains follows, all from one sample in a study of T cells in Graves' hyperthyroidism and ophthalmopathy. TCRdb redid the calling of the multiplex PCR reads with MiXCR, one entry per CDR3 protein. The repertoire holds 600,000 to 650,000 distinct CDR3 sequences, with around 15% as singletons. The sample consisted of blood. The receptor set was obtained from a woman aged 25 to 39 with Graves' hyperthyroidism. Each CDR3 is given with its conserved first and last residue. D genes are given only for firm matches. The size field is filled for only some rows; it gives once, few, many or a size class.

>TRBV20-1|many|TRBJ2-7|TRBD2
TGCAGTGCTAGTCAGAGTGGGCTAGCGGGAGTCTACGAGCAGTACTTC
CSASQSGLAGVYEQYF
>TRBV30|-|TRBJ1-4|-
TGTGCCTGGACCCCGGGGGTAACTAATGAAAAACTGTTTTTT
CAWTPGVTNEKLFF
>TRBV20-1|many|TRBJ1-2|-
TGCAGTGCTACCCCCGCGACCGCCGAGTGGGGCTACACCTTC
CSATPATAEWGYTF
>TRBV28|-|TRBJ2-5|TRBD1
TGTGCCAGCAGTGGACAGGGGGCGGTGACCCAGTACTTC
CASSGQGAVTQYF
>TRBV24-1|many|TRBJ2-2|-
TGTGCCACCAGTAGGTCGGGTCGTGCCACCGGGGAGCTGTTTTTT
CATSRSGRATGELFF
>TRBV20-1|-|TRBJ2-3|-
TGCAGTGCTAGTTCCGGACCCTTGAGCACAGATACGCGGTATTTT
CSASSGPLSTDTRYF
>TRBV27|-|TRBJ2-5|-
TGTGCCACCCGGGGCGGGGTTCGGCCGGTGGAGACCCAGTACTTC
CATRGGVRPVETQYF
>TRBV28|few|TRBJ2-7|TRBD1
TGTGCCAGCAACCTCGTCAGGGGGAAAGCCTACGAGCAGTACTTC
CASNLVRGKAYEQYF
>TRBV10-3|many|TRBJ2-7|TRBD2
TGTGCCACTACACCGAGCGGGACCGTCTCCTACGAGCAGTACTTC
CATTPSGTVSYEQYF
>TRBV6-5|-|TRBJ2-1|TRBD1
TGTGCCAGCAGTTACGGGGCCAGGGGGCGTATTGAGCAGTTCTTC
CASSYGARGRIEQFF
>TRBV28|few|TRBJ1-5|-
TGTGCCAGCAGTTTTCGCATTGCGTGGGCAGGCCAGCCCCAGCATTTT
CASSFRIAWAGQPQHF
>TRBV5-5|many|TRBJ2-5|TRBD2
TGTGCCAGCAGCTTGGGTGACGGCGGGAGGAGGTTCAGAGAGACCCAGTACTTC
CASSLGDGGRRFRETQYF
>TRBV7-2|many|TRBJ2-7|TRBD1
TGTGCCAGCAGCTTCGACAGGGGTTTCTACGAGCAGTACTTC
CASSFDRGFYEQYF
>TRBV2|-|TRBJ2-3|-
TGTGCCAGCAGTGAAGGAACGCTGGGGGCAGATACGCAGTATTTT
CASSEGTLGADTQYF
>TRBV12-3/TRBV12-4|many|TRBJ1-2|-
TGTGCCAGCAGTTTAGGAGCTGGGCGCTACTATGGCTACACCTTC
CASSLGAGRYYGYTF
>TRBV7-9|many|TRBJ2-3|-
TGTGCCAGCAGCAGTCTAGCGTTCGACCCAGATACGCAGTATTTT
CASSSLAFDPDTQYF
>TRBV20-1|many|TRBJ2-1|-
TGCAGTGCTCAATCATCGGGAAGTACCCGCAATGAGCAGTTCTTC
CSAQSSGSTRNEQFF
>TRBV3-1|many|TRBJ2-7|TRBD2
TGTGCCAGCAGCCAAGGTAGCGGGTACTACGAGCAGTACTTC
CASSQGSGYYEQYF
>TRBV29-1|few|TRBJ1-2|-
TGCAGCGTTGTGGAGGTTTTGGGATACACCTTC
CSVVEVLGYTF
>TRBV5-1|many|TRBJ2-7|TRBD2
TGCGCCAGCGCTGCCGGGGGAGCGGGATATTACGAGCAGTACTTC
CASAAGGAGYYEQYF
>TRBV27|many|TRBJ1-1|-
TGTGCCAGCAGTTTATTAGGGGTGAACACTGAAGCTTTCTTT
CASSLLGVNTEAFF
>TRBV5-1|many|TRBJ2-1|TRBD2
TGCGCCAGCAGTGGGACTAGCGGAGATGAGCAGTTCTTC
CASSGTSGDEQFF
>TRBV2|many|TRBJ2-1|TRBD2
TGTGCCAGCAGTGAAGTAGCGGGAGGACTTTACAATGAGCAGTTCTTC
CASSEVAGGLYNEQFF
>TRBV5-1|many|TRBJ2-7|-
TGCGCCAGCAGCCCCGGACAGATTAGTCCGAACGAGCAGTACTTC
CASSPGQISPNEQYF
>TRBV27|-|TRBJ1-3|-
TGTGCCAGTAGTTCCGCACACTCTGGAAACACCATATATTTT
CASSSAHSGNTIYF
>TRBV6-5|many|TRBJ2-7|-
TGTGCCAGCAGTTACGGTCGTCTAGTCCCCTACGAGCAGTACTTC
CASSYGRLVPYEQYF
>TRBV27|-|TRBJ2-2|TRBD2
TGTGCCAGCAGCGGGCGACTAGCCCTGGGCACCGGGGAGCTGTTTTTT
CASSGRLALGTGELFF
>TRBV4-1|few|TRBJ2-7|-
TGCGCCAGCAGCCAAGATTCGGGACCACCACCGGTGGAGCAGTACTTC
CASSQDSGPPPVEQYF
>TRBV20-1|many|TRBJ1-1|TRBD1
TGCAGTGCTCATAAAAGCAGGGGGCGGGACACTGAAGCTTTCTTT
CSAHKSRGRDTEAFF
>TRBV3-1|many|TRBJ1-1|-
TGTGCCAGCAGCCAGGGCGTCGGGACCGGGGAAGCTTTCTTT
CASSQGVGTGEAFF
>TRBV7-9|many|TRBJ1-3|-
TGTGCCAGCAGCTTAGCAGCTGGAAACACCATATATTTT
CASSLAAGNTIYF
>TRBV7-9|-|TRBJ1-4|TRBD1
TGTGCCAGCAGATCCGGGACAGCCCTTGAAAAACTGTTTTTT
CASRSGTALEKLFF
>TRBV6-1|-|TRBJ2-1|-
TGTGCCAGCAGTGAACGGGCTAGCGTGAGTTCCTACAATGAGCAGTTCTTC
CASSERASVSSYNEQFF
>TRBV28|many|TRBJ2-2|-
TGTGCCAGCAGTCAACCTGGTGGTTCGTCAACCGGGGAGCTGTTTTTT
CASSQPGGSSTGELFF
>TRBV12-3/TRBV12-4|few|TRBJ2-3|TRBD2
TGTGCCAGCAGTCCTGAGGGACTAGTGTCAGATACGCAGTATTTT
CASSPEGLVSDTQYF
>TRBV19|-|TRBJ2-1|TRBD1
TGTGCCAGTAGTTTCTTCCGGACAGGGACCGAGCAGTTCTTC
CASSFFRTGTEQFF
>TRBV6-1|-|TRBJ2-2|-
TGTGCCAGCATAAGGGGGGCCGGGGAGCTGTTTTTT
CASIRGAGELFF
>TRBV20-1|few|TRBJ1-4|-
TGCAGTGCTAGTGCCCCCGGGAGGGAAAAACTGTTTTTT
CSASAPGREKLFF
>TRBV28|many|TRBJ2-7|-
TGTGCCAGCAGTTTCGACAGATACTACGAGCAGTACTTC
CASSFDRYYEQYF
>TRBV18|-|TRBJ1-5|TRBD1
TGTGCCAGCTCACGACGACAGGGAGCAAGCAATCAGCCCCAGCATTTT
CASSRRQGASNQPQHF
>TRBV19|-|TRBJ2-1|TRBD1
TGTGCCAGTAGTCCGCAGACAGGGGTCGGCAATGAGCAGTTCTTC
CASSPQTGVGNEQFF
>TRBV12-3/TRBV12-4|many|TRBJ2-1|TRBD1
TGTGCCAGCAGGAGACAGGGTAATCCGAATGAGCAGTTCTTC
CASRRQGNPNEQFF
>TRBV7-3|few|TRBJ2-7|-
TGTGCCAGCAGCTTTGATGGTCGAACCTCCTACGAGCAGTACTTC
CASSFDGRTSYEQYF
>TRBV28|many|TRBJ1-2|-
TGTGCCAGCAGTTGGGAAGGCTATGGCTACACCTTC
CASSWEGYGYTF
>TRBV12-5|many|TRBJ1-1|-
TGTGCTAGTGGTTTGGTATACGATCGGGCAGACCGCATGAACACTGAAGCTTTCTTT
CASGLVYDRADRMNTEAFF
>TRBV28|few|TRBJ1-4|TRBD1
TGTGCCAGCAGTGCCCCAGGGACAGCTAATGAAAAACTGTTTTTT
CASSAPGTANEKLFF
>TRBV4-1|-|TRBJ1-4|-
TGCGCCAGCAGCCAAGGGAACGAGAATGAAAAACTGTTTTTT
CASSQGNENEKLFF
>TRBV27|many|TRBJ2-3|-
TGTGCCAGCAGTCTCCGGGACTCCACAGATACGCAGTATTTT
CASSLRDSTDTQYF
>TRBV7-9|-|TRBJ1-1|-
TGTGCCAGCAGAGGGGGGCCCCTCATGAACACTGAAGCTTTCTTT
CASRGGPLMNTEAFF
>TRBV20-1|many|TRBJ1-2|-
TGCAGTGCGGTCGGGGGGAATGGCTACACCTTC
CSAVGGNGYTF
>TRBV7-9|few|TRBJ1-2|-
TGTGCCAGCAGCATAGAAGGGTTTAACGGCTATGGCTACACCTTC
CASSIEGFNGYGYTF
>TRBV27|many|TRBJ1-5|-
TGTGCCAGCAGTTGGCAGTTAGGTCAGCCCCAGCATTTT
CASSWQLGQPQHF
>TRBV5-1|-|TRBJ2-1|TRBD1
TGCGCCAGCAGCTCGACAGGGGGCCCTCTTTTGAGCTCCTACAATGAGCAGTTCTTC
CASSSTGGPLLSSYNEQFF
>TRBV7-9|few|TRBJ2-2|TRBD2
TGTGCCAGCAGCTTAGACTCCGGACTAGCGGACCTAGCGGGGGAGCTGTTTTTT
CASSLDSGLADLAGELFF
>TRBV27|many|TRBJ1-1|-
TGTGCCAGCAGTTTGATTCTGAACACTGAAGCTTTCTTT
CASSLILNTEAFF